These T cell receptor beta chains were read from a single sample in a study of shared clonotypes between healthy human individuals. Measured with immunoSEQ multiplex PCR; TCRdb has only the in-frame clones, and not every one. The sample carries roughly 700,000 clones, around 67% recorded once. Material for sequencing was memory CD4+ T cells sorted from blood. The receptor source for this set is a woman in her 30s in good health. The CDR3 runs from the conserved cysteine through the conserved F or W. The D gene is left open where the match is weak. Clone size is shown for a subset of rows, as once, few, many or a class of expanded clone.

TRBV6-1	TRBD2	TRBJ2-7	once	CASRDGRTYEQYF	TGTGCCAGCAGGGACGGGAGGACCTACGAGCAGTACTTC
TRBV10-3	.	TRBJ2-1	.	CAVGGRLASSYNEQFF	TGTGCAGTAGGGGGTAGACTAGCAAGCTCCTACAATGAGCAGTTCTTC
TRBV9	TRBD1	TRBJ1-2	.	CASSRNEQGDYGYTF	TGTGCCAGCAGCCGAAACGAACAGGGGGACTATGGCTACACCTTC
TRBV6-9	.	TRBJ1-5	.	CASSYPQVVGGLVEVSQPQHF	TGTGCCAGCAGTTATCCGCAAGTGGTCGGGGGCCTCGTTGAGGTTAGTCAGCCCCAGCATTTT
TRBV5-1	.	TRBJ2-1	.	CASSDPRGRAYNEQFF	TGCGCCAGCAGCGATCCCAGGGGACGGGCCTACAATGAGCAGTTCTTC
TRBV2	.	TRBJ2-7	.	CASAGAYEQYF	TGTGCCAGCGCCGGTGCCTACGAGCAGTACTTC
TRBV6-5	.	TRBJ2-7	.	CASSYTGDEQYF	TGTGCCAGCAGTTACACTGGAGACGAGCAGTACTTC
TRBV29-1	TRBD2	TRBJ2-3	few	CSVARGLAGGPGDTQYF	TGCAGCGTGGCGCGGGGACTAGCGGGAGGGCCGGGAGATACGCAGTATTTT
TRBV7-2	TRBD2	TRBJ2-1	once	CASTGLASYNEQFF	TGTGCCAGCACTGGACTAGCCTCATACAATGAGCAGTTCTTC
TRBV2	.	TRBJ2-1	.	CASRARDFYNEQFF	TGTGCCAGCAGAGCACGGGACTTCTACAATGAGCAGTTCTTC
TRBV9	TRBD2	TRBJ2-3	.	CASSVSGSFTDTQYF	TGTGCCAGCAGCGTAAGCGGGAGCTTCACAGATACGCAGTATTTT
TRBV5-1	.	TRBJ2-5	.	CASSRLGHQETQYF	TGCGCCAGCAGTCGACTGGGGCACCAAGAGACCCAGTACTTC
TRBV18	.	TRBJ1-5	.	CASSPDDQPQHF	TGTGCCAGCTCACCGGACGATCAGCCCCAGCATTTT
TRBV18	.	TRBJ2-1	.	CASSPGTNDEQFF	TGTGCCAGCTCACCCGGGACCAACGATGAGCAGTTCTTC
TRBV5-1	TRBD2	TRBJ2-1	.	CASSTTSGSYNEQFF	TGCGCCAGCAGCACGACTAGCGGCTCCTACAATGAGCAGTTCTTC
TRBV7-9	.	TRBJ1-2	.	CASSLDPRAYGYTF	TGTGCCAGCAGCTTAGACCCCAGGGCATATGGCTACACCTTC
TRBV5-1	TRBD2	TRBJ2-5	.	CASSLWEGRETQYF	TGCGCCAGCAGCTTGTGGGAGGGCCGAGAGACCCAGTACTTC
TRBV10-2	.	TRBJ2-1	.	CASRDLSYNEQFF	TGCGCCAGCAGGGACCTCTCCTACAATGAGCAGTTCTTC
TRBV5-1	TRBD2	TRBJ2-7	.	CASSLTSGSYEQYF	TGCGCCAGCAGCTTAACTAGCGGATCCTACGAGCAGTACTTC
TRBV28	.	TRBJ2-2	.	CASRLDGVPGELFF	TGTGCCAGCAGACTCGACGGGGTCCCCGGGGAGCTGTTTTTT
TRBV10-1	.	TRBJ2-2	.	CASSDATGPTGELFF	TGCGCCAGCAGTGATGCCACAGGGCCCACCGGGGAGCTGTTTTTT
TRBV10-3	TRBD1	TRBJ1-5	.	CAISRETGDQPQHF	TGTGCCATCAGTCGGGAGACAGGGGATCAGCCCCAGCATTTT
TRBV7-2	TRBD2	TRBJ2-1	.	CASSLGWRAGENYNEQFF	TGTGCCAGCAGCTTAGGGTGGCGAGCGGGAGAAAACTACAATGAGCAGTTCTTC
TRBV7-8	TRBD1	TRBJ2-1	.	CASSLRNRGDYGNNEQFF	TGTGCCAGCAGCTTACGGAACAGGGGAGATTACGGTAACAATGAGCAGTTCTTC
TRBV14	.	TRBJ2-7	once	CASSQDLTRSGEQYF	TGTGCCAGCAGCCAAGATTTAACTCGATCCGGGGAGCAGTACTTC
TRBV6-5	TRBD2	TRBJ2-4	.	CASSTTSGGKNIQYF	TGTGCCAGCAGTACGACTAGCGGGGGCAAAAACATTCAGTACTTC
TRBV28	.	TRBJ2-1	.	CASSFPMGYNEQFF	TGTGCCAGCAGTTTTCCCATGGGTTACAATGAGCAGTTCTTC
TRBV6-5	TRBD1	TRBJ1-1	.	CASSFQGALVAFF	TGTGCCAGCAGTTTTCAGGGGGCGCTGGTAGCTTTCTTT
TRBV5-8	.	TRBJ2-7	.	CASSLGGQISYEQYF	TGTGCCAGCAGCTTGGGTGGGCAGATCTCCTACGAGCAGTACTTC
TRBV7-2	.	TRBJ2-1	.	CASSSPEQFF	TGTGCCAGCAGCTCCCCTGAGCAGTTCTTC
TRBV7-3	.	TRBJ2-2	.	CASSPTAPPSRELFF	TGTGCCAGCAGCCCTACTGCTCCACCGAGCCGGGAGCTGTTTTTT
TRBV7-9	TRBD2	TRBJ2-1	.	CASSETGTSGSSYNEQFF	TGTGCCAGCAGCGAGACGGGGACTAGCGGAAGCTCCTACAATGAGCAGTTCTTC
TRBV29-1	TRBD2	TRBJ2-1	once	CSVTPSGGYNEQFF	TGCAGCGTGACACCTAGCGGGGGATACAATGAGCAGTTCTTC
TRBV6-1	.	TRBJ2-7	.	CASSVHDYEQYF	TGTGCCAGCAGTGTACATGACTACGAGCAGTACTTC
TRBV5-1	TRBD1	TRBJ1-2	.	CASSSGTGVNYGYTF	TGCGCCAGCAGCTCCGGGACAGGGGTTAACTATGGCTACACCTTC
TRBV27	.	TRBJ2-3	.	CASSLVNTDTQYF	TGTGCCAGCAGTTTAGTCAACACAGATACGCAGTATTTT
TRBV27	TRBD2	TRBJ2-1	.	CASGLAGVRVNNNEQFF	TGTGCCAGCGGACTAGCGGGAGTCCGAGTCAACAACAATGAGCAGTTCTTC
TRBV2	.	TRBJ2-6	.	CASSESGRFSGANVLTF	TGTGCCAGCAGTGAATCGGGACGCTTCTCTGGGGCCAACGTCCTGACTTTC
TRBV19	TRBD2	TRBJ2-1	.	CASSRLAGSHDDEQFF	TGTGCCAGTAGTAGACTAGCGGGGTCACACGACGATGAGCAGTTCTTC
TRBV27	TRBD2	TRBJ2-3	.	CASSSTSGSGDTQYF	TGTGCCAGCAGTTCGACTAGCGGGAGTGGAGATACGCAGTATTTT